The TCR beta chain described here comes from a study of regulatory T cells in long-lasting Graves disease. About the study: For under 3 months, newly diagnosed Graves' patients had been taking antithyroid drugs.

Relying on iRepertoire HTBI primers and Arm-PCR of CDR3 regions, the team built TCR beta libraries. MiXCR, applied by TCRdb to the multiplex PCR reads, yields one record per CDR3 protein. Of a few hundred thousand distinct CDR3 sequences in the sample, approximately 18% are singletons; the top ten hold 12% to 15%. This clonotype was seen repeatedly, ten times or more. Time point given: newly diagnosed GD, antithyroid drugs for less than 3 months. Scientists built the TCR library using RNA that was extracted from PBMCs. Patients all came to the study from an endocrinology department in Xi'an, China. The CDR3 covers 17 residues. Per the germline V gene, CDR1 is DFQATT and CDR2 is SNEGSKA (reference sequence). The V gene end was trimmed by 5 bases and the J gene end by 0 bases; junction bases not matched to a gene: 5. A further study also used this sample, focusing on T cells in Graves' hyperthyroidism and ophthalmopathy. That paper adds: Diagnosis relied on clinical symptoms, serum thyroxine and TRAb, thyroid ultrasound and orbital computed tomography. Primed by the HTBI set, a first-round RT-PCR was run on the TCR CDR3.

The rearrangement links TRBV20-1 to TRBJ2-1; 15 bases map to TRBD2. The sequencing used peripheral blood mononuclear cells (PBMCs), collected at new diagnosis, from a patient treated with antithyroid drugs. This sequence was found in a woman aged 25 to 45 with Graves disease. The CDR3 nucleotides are TGCAGTGCTGCGGGACTAGCGGGGGGAAGCTCCTACAATGAGCAGTTCTTC. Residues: CSAAGLAGGSSYNEQFF.